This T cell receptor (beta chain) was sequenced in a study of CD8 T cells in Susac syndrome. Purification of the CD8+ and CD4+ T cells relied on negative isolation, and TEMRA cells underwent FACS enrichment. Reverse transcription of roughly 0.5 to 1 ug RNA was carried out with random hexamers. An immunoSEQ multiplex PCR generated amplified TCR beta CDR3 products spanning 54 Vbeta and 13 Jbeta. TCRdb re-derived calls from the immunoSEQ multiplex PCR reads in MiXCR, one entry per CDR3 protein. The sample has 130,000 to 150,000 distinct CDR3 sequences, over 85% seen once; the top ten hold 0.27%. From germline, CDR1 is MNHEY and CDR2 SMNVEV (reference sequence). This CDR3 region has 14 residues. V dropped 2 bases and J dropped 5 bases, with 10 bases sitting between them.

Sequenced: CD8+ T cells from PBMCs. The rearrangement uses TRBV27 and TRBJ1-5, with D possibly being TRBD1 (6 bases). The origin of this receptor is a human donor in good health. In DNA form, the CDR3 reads TGTGCCAGCAGTTTAAGGGGGGTCGATCAGCCCCAGCATTTT. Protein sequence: CASSLRGVDQPQHF.